Sequencing of this TCR beta chain was carried out in a study of T cells in Graves' hyperthyroidism and ophthalmopathy. Study-wide points: Clonotypes that were expanded in thyroid above 0.001 mostly appeared in blood too.

Germline V gene data show CDR1 as SGHVS and CDR2 as FQNEAQ. V was trimmed by 3 bases and J by 3 bases, leaving 14 bases between them. The CDR3 is 15 amino acids. TCR beta CDR3 regions were amplified from RNA transcripts. Using the HTBI primer set, a first-round RT-PCR was run on the TCR CDR3. TCRdb itself ran the multiplex PCR reads through MiXCR, one entry per CDR3 protein. Found here are around 570,000 distinct CDR3 sequences, about 20% of them singletons; the top ten hold roughly 44%. PBMCs stemmed from approximately 9.1 ml fresh peripheral blood. About this clonotype: Antigen: not known.

The source is a man aged 40-50 years with Graves' ophthalmopathy. V is TRBV7-8 and J is TRBJ2-5; D may match TRBD1 or TRBD2 (6 bases each). The sequenced sample was blood. This CDR3 is CASSLMGGREETQYF. CDR3 nucleotide sequence: TGTGCCAGCAGCTTGATGGGGGGCCGGGAAGAGACCCAGTACTTC.